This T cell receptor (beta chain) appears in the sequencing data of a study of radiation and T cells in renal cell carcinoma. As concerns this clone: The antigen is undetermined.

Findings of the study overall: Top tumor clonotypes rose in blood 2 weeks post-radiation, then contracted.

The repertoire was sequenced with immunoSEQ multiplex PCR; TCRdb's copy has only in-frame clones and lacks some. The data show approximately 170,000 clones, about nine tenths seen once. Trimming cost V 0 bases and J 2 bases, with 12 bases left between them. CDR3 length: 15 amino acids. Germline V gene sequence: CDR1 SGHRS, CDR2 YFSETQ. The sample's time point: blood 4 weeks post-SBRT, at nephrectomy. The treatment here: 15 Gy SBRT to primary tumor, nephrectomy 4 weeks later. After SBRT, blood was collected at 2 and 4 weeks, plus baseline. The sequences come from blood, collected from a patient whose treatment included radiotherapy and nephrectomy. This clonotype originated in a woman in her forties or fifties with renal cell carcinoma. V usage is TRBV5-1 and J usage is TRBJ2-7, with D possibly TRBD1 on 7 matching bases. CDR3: CASSLAGGQTYEQYF. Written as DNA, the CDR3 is TGCGCCAGCAGCTTGGCCGGGGGACAGACCTACGAGCAGTACTTC.